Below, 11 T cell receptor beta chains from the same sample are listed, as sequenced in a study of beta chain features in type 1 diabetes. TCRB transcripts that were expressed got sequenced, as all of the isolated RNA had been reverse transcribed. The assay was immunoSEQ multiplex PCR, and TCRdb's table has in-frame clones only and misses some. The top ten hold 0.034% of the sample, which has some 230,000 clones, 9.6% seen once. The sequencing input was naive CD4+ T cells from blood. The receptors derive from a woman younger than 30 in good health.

Written as DNA, the CDR3 is TGTGCCAGCAGTTCGGGGATCAGGCAGACCCAGTACTTC. Protein: CASSSGIRQTQYF. V and J are TRBV7-6 and TRBJ2-5; TRBD2 might be the D (5 bases). This CDR3 comprises 13 residues. V dropped 6 bases and J dropped 6 bases, with 14 bases sitting between them. Germline V CDR1 and CDR2: SGHVS, FNYEAQ.

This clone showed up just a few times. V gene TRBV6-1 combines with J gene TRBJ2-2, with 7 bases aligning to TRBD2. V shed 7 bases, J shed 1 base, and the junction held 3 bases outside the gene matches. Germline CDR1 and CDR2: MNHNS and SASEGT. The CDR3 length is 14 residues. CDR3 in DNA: TGTGCCAGCACAGCGGGGAGGAACACCGGGGAGCTGTTTTTT. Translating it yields CASTAGRNTGELFF.

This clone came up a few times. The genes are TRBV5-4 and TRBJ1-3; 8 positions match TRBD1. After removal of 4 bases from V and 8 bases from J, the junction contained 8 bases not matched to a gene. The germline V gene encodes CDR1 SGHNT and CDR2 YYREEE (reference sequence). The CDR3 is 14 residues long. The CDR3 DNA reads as TGTGCCAGCAGCCGAGGGACAGGAGGACACACCATATATTTT. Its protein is CASSRGTGGHTIYF.

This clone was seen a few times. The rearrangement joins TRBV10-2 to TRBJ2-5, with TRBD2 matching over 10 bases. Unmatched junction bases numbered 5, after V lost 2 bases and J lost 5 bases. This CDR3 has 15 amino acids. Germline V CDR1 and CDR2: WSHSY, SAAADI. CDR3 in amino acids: CASSEISTSGETQYF. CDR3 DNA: TGCGCCAGCAGTGAGATCTCGACTAGCGGGGAGACCCAGTACTTC.

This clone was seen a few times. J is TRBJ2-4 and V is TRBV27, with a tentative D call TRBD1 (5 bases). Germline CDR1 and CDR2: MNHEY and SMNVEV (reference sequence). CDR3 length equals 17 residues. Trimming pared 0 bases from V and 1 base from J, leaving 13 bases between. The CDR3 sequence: CASSLSLGPGAKNIQYF. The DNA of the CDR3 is TGTGCCAGCAGTTTATCGTTGGGCCCAGGGGCCAAAAACATTCAGTACTTC.

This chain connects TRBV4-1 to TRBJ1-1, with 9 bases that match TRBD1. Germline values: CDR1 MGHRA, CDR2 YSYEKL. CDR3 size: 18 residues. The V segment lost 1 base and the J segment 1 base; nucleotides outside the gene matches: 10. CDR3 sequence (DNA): TGCGCCAGCAGCCAAGGGGGGGGACAGGGATCTTGGAACACTGAAGCTTTCTTT. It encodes CASSQGGGQGSWNTEAFF.

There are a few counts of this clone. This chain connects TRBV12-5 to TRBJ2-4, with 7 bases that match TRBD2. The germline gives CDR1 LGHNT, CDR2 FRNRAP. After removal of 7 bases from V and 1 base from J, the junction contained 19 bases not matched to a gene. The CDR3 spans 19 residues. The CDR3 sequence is CASAITLLGGEKAKNIQYF. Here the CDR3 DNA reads TGTGCTAGTGCCATCACCCTCCTGGGAGGGGAGAAGGCCAAAAACATTCAGTACTTC.

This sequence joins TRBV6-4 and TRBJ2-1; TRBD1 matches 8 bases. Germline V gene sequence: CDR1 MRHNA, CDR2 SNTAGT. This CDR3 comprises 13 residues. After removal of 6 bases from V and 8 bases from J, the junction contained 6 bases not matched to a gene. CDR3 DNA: TGTGCCAGCAGCTCGGGACAGGTCCATGAGCAGTTCTTC. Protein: CASSSGQVHEQFF.

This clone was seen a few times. This CDR3 reads CAISAPGASGRETQYF. The CDR3 nucleotides read TGTGCCATCAGTGCCCCAGGGGCTAGCGGGAGGGAGACCCAGTACTTC. The J gene is TRBJ2-5, the V gene TRBV10-3; 11 nucleotides line up with TRBD2. CDR1 ENHRY and CDR2 SYGVKD come from the germline V gene. With V trimmed by 4 bases and J by 5 bases, 9 bases remained unmatched. The CDR3 runs to 16 residues.

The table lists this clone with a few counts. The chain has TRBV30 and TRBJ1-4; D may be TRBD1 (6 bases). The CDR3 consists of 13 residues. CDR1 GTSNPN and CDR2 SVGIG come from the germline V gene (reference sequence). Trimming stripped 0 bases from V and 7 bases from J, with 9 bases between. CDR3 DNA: TGTGCCTGGAGTGTACTGGGGGCTGAAAAACTGTTTTTT. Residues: CAWSVLGAEKLFF. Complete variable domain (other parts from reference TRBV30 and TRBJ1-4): SQTIHQWPATLVQPVGSPLSLECTVEGTSNPNLYWYRQAAGRGLQLLFYSVGIGQISSEVPQNLSASRPQDRQFILSSKKLLLSDSGFYLCAWSVLGAEKLFFGSGTQLSVL.

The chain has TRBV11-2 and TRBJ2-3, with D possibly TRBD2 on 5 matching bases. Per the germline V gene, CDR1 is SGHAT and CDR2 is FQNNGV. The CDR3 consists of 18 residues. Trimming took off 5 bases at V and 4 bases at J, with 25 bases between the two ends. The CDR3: CASSPQVLARPTSDTQYF. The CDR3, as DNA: TGTGCCAGCAGCCCCCAGGTTTTAGCGCGACCAACTTCAGATACGCAGTATTTT.